This T cell receptor (beta chain) was sequenced in a study of blood T cells in healthy people across ages. Germline CDR1 is SQVTM and CDR2 is ANQGSEA. J was trimmed by 0 bases and V by 3 bases; bases with no gene match: 8. The CDR3 contains 16 residues. A second PCR, run for about 6 to 12 cycles, used a sample-barcoded 5' primer plus a J-beta primer mix. Sequencing yielded, for each sample, at least 3 million paired-end reads carrying CDR3. Each CDR3 protein is one row after TCRdb ran MiXCR on the 5' RACE reads. The sample holds hundreds of thousands of distinct CDR3 sequences; more than 40% are singletons and the top ten take roughly 19%.

This receptor was taken from a man aged 55 to 70 in good health. The chain has TRBV29-1 and TRBJ2-1, with TRBD2 matching 7 bases. Sequenced input: blood. CDR3 sequence: CSVDRGGVSSYNEQFF. CDR3 nucleotides: TGCAGCGTTGACCGGGGAGGGGTGAGCTCCTACAATGAGCAGTTCTTC.